The sequence of this T cell receptor (beta chain) was determined in a study of STAT5B mutations in CD4+ large granular lymphocyte leukemia. Using immunoSEQ multiplex PCR, the repertoire was profiled, and TCRdb retains in-frame clones only, with some absent. The sample lists some 29,000 clones, 78% occurring once. Source material: CD4+ T cells from blood buffy coats. This sequence originates from a human donor in good health.

This chain's CDR3 is CASSPASSYEQYF. CDR3 DNA: TGTGCCAGCAGCCCCGCCAGCTCCTACGAGCAGTACTTC. The chain recombines TRBV9 with TRBJ2-7; D uncertain. CDR1 is SGDLS, CDR2 YYNGEE, per germline. The CDR3 contains 13 residues. V dropped 4 bases and J dropped 0 bases, with 8 bases sitting between them.